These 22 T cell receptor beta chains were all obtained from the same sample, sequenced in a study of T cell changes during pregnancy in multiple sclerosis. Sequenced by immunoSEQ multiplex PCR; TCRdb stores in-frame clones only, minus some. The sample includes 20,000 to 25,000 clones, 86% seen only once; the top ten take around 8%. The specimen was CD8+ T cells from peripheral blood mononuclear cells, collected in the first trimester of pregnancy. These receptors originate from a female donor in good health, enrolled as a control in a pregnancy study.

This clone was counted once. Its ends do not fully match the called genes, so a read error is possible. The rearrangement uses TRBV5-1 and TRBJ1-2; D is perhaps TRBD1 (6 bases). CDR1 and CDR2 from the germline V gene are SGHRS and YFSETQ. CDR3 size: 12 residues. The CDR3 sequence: CASSQGGYGHTF. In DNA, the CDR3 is TGCGCCAGCAGCCAAGGGGGTTATGGCCACACCTTC.

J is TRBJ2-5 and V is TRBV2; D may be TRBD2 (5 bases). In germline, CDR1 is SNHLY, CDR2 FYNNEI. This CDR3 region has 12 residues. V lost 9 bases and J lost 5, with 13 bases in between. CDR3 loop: CAREEETETQYF. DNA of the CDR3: TGTGCCAGGGAGGAGGAAACGGAGACCCAGTACTTC. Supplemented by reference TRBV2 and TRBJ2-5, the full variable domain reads EPEVTQTPSHQVTQMGQEVILRCVPISNHLYFYWYRQILGQKVEFLVSFYNNEISEKSEIFDDQFSVERPDGSNFTLKIRSTKLEDSAMYFCAREEETETQYFGPGTRLLVL.

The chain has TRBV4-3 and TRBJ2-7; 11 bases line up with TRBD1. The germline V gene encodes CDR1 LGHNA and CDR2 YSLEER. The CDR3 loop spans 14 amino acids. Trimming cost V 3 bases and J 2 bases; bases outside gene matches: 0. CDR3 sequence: CASSQGQGAYEQYF. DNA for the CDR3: TGCGCCAGCAGCCAGGGACAGGGGGCCTACGAGCAGTACTTC.

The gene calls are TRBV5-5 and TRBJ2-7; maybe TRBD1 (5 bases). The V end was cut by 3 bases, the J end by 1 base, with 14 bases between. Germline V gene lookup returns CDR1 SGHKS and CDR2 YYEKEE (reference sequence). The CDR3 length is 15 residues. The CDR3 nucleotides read TGTGCCAGCAGCTCAAAAAACAGGCTTTCCTACGAGCAGTACTTC. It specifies CASSSKNRLSYEQYF.

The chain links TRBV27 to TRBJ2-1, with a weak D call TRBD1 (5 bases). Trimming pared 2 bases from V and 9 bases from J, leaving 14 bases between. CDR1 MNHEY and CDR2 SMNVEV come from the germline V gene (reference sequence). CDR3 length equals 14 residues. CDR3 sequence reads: CASSLGRQTGEQFF. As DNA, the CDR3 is TGTGCCAGCAGTTTAGGTCGACAGACGGGTGAGCAGTTCTTC.

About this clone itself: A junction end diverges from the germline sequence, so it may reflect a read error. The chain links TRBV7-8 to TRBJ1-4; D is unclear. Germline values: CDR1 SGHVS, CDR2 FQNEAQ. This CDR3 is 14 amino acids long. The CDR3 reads CAGSLAVGGEKLFF. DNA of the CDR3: TGTGCCGGCAGCTTAGCTGTCGGAGGGGAAAAACTGTTTTTT.

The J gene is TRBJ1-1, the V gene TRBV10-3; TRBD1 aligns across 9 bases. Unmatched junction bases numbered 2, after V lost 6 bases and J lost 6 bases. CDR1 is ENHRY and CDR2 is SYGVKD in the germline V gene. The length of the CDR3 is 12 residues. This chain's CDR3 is CAIRGDRAEAFF. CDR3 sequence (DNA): TGTGCCATCAGGGGGGACAGGGCTGAAGCTTTCTTT.

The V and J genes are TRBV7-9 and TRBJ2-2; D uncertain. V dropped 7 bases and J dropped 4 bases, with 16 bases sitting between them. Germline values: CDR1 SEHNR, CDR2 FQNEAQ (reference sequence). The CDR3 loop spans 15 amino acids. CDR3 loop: CASNPGFGFTGELFF. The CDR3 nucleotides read TGTGCCAGCAACCCCGGGTTTGGGTTCACCGGGGAGCTGTTTTTT.

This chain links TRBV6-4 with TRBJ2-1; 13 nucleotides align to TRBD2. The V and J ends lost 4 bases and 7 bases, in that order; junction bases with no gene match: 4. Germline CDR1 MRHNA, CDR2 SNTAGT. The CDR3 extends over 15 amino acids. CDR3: CASSATSGGANEQFF. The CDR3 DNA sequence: TGTGCCAGCAGTGCCACTAGCGGGGGGGCGAATGAGCAGTTCTTC.

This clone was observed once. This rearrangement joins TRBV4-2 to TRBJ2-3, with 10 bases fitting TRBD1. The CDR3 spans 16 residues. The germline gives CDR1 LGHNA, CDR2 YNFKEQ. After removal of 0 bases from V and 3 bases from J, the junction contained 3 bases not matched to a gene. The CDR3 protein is CASSQDRTGGTDTQYF. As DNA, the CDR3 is TGTGCCAGCAGCCAAGATCGGACAGGGGGTACAGATACGCAGTATTTT.

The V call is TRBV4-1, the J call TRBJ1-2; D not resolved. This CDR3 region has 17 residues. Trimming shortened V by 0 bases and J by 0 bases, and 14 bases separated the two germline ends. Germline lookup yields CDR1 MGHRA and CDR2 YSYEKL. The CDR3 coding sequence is TGCGCCAGCAGCCAAGATCTCGTCGTGTCCGCTAACTATGGCTACACCTTC. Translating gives CASSQDLVVSANYGYTF.

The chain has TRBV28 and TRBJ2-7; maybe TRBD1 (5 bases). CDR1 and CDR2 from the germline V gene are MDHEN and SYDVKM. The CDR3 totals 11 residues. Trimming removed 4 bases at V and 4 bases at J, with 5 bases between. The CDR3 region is CASSSGYEQYF. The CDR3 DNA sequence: TGTGCCAGCAGTTCAGGGTACGAGCAGTACTTC.

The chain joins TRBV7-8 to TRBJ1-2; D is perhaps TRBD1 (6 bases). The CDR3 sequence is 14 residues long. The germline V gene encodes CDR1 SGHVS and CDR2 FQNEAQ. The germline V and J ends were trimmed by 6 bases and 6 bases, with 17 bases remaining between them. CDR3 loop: CASSTQDRRDGYTF. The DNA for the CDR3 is TGTGCCAGCAGTACCCAGGACAGAAGGGATGGCTACACCTTC.

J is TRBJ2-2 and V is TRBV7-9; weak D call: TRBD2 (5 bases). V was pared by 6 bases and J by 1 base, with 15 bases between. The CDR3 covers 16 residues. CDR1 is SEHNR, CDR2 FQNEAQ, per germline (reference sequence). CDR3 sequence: CASRPADRGNTGELFF. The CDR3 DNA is TGTGCCAGCAGACCCGCGGACCGGGGGAACACCGGGGAGCTGTTTTTT.

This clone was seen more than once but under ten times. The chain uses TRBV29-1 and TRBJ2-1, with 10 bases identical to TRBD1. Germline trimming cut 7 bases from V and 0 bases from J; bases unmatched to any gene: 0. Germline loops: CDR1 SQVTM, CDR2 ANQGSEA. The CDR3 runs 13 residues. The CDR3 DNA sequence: TGCAGCGGACAGGGGGCCTCCTACAATGAGCAGTTCTTC. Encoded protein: CSGQGASYNEQFF.

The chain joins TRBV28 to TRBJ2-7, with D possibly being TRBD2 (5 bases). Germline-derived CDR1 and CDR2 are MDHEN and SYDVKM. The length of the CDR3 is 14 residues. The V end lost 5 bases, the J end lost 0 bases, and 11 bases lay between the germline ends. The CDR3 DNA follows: TGTGCCAGCAGTCTGGTGGGGAGCTCCTACGAGCAGTACTTC. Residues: CASSLVGSSYEQYF.

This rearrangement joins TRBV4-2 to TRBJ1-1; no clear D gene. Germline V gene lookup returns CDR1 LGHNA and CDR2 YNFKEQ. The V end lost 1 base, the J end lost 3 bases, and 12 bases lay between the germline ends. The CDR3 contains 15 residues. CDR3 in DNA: TGTGCCAGCAGCCAAGTCGGCAGGTGGGACACTGAAGCTTTCTTT. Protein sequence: CASSQVGRWDTEAFF.

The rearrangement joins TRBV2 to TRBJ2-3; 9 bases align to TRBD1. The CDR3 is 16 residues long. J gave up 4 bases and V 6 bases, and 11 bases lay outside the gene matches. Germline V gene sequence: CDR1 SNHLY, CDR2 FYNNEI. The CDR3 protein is CASSDRGGVLADTQYF. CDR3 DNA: TGTGCCAGCAGCGACAGGGGGGGTGTGTTGGCAGATACGCAGTATTTT.

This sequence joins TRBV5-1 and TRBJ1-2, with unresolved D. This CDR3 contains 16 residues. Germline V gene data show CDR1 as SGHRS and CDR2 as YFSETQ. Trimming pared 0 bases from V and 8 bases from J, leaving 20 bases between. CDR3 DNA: TGCGCCAGCAGCTTGGGGCCCGGCGCGGAGCCACGCGGCTACACCTTC. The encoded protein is CASSLGPGAEPRGYTF.

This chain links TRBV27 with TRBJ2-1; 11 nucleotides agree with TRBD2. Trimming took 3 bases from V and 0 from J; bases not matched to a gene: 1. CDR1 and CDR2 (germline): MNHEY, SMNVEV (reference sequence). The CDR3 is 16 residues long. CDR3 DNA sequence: TGTGCCAGCAGTTTTGGGACTAGCGGCTCCTACAATGAGCAGTTCTTC. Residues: CASSFGTSGSYNEQFF.

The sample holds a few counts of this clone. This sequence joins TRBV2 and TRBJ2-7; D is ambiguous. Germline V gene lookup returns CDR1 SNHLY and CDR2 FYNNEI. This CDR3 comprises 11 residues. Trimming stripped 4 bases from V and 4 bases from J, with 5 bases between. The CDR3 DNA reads TGTGCCAGCAGTGGCGGTTACGAGCAGTACTTC. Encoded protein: CASSGGYEQYF.

CDR3 loop: CASLPRGASEGYTF. CDR3 nucleotide sequence: TGTGCCAGCTTGCCAAGGGGCGCTTCTGAGGGCTACACCTTC. The chain employs TRBV5-4 and TRBJ1-2; D might be TRBD1 (5 bases). In germline, CDR1 is SGHNT, CDR2 YYREEE (reference sequence). V lost 7 bases and J 8 bases, leaving 21 bases between the germline ends. The CDR3 has 14 residues.